Below are 5 T cell receptor beta chains sequenced from a single sample in a study of shared clonotypes between healthy human individuals. Produced via immunoSEQ multiplex PCR; TCRdb's table is partial and in-frame only. The data hold hundreds of thousands of clones, with around 67% observed a single time. The sequencing input was memory CD4+ T cells sorted from blood. Subset denoted: CD45RA-negative fraction. The receptors come from a woman under 40 in good health.

This clone was counted many times. The chain recombines TRBV13 with TRBJ1-1, with 7 nucleotides matching TRBD1. The CDR3 is 16 residues long. Germline V gives CDR1 PRHDT, CDR2 FYEKMQ (reference sequence). J was trimmed by 1 base and V by 7 bases; bases with no gene match: 12. This chain's CDR3 is CASTWGWGQTNTEAFF. CDR3 DNA: TGTGCCAGCACCTGGGGATGGGGACAGACGAACACTGAAGCTTTCTTT.

The chain combines TRBV28 with TRBJ2-6; the D gene is possibly TRBD2 (5 bases). Trimming shortened V by 6 bases and J by 0 bases, and 12 bases separated the two germline ends. Germline V gives CDR1 MDHEN, CDR2 SYDVKM. The CDR3 is made up of 16 amino acids. The CDR3: CASRPAGRSGANVLTF. Written as DNA, the CDR3 is TGTGCCAGCAGGCCGGCGGGCCGCTCTGGGGCCAACGTCCTGACTTTC. The full variable domain, completed using reference TRBV28 and TRBJ2-6, is DVKVTQSSRYLVKRTGEKVFLECVQDMDHENMFWYRQDPGLGLRLIYFSYDVKMKEKGDIPEGYSVSREKKERFSLILESASTNQTSMYLCASRPAGRSGANVLTFGAGSRLTVL.

This chain uses TRBV27 with TRBJ2-1; 8 positions agree with TRBD2. Per the germline V gene, CDR1 is MNHEY and CDR2 is SMNVEV (reference sequence). Unmatched junction bases numbered 3, after V lost 6 bases and J lost 5 bases. CDR3 length: 13 residues. CDR3 DNA: TGTGCCAGCAGACTAGCGGATAACAATGAGCAGTTCTTC. This sequence encodes CASRLADNNEQFF.

This clone showed up just once. The V gene is TRBV6-5, the J gene TRBJ1-2, with TRBD1 matching 7 bases. Germline V CDR1 and CDR2: MNHEY, SVGAGI. The V segment lost 6 bases and the J segment 8 bases; nucleotides outside the gene matches: 12. The CDR3 runs to 14 residues. CDR3 DNA sequence: TGTGCCAGCAGCCTGACAGGGAACTATGGAGGCTACACCTTC. This gives the protein CASSLTGNYGGYTF.

J is TRBJ1-1 and V is TRBV2; possibly TRBD1 for D (5 bases). Germline CDR1 and CDR2: SNHLY and FYNNEI. V was trimmed by 3 bases and J by 3 bases, leaving 8 bases between them. This CDR3 contains 13 residues. CDR3 bases: TGTGCCAGCAGTGAGTGGGGGGACACTGAAGCTTTCTTT. It specifies CASSEWGDTEAFF.